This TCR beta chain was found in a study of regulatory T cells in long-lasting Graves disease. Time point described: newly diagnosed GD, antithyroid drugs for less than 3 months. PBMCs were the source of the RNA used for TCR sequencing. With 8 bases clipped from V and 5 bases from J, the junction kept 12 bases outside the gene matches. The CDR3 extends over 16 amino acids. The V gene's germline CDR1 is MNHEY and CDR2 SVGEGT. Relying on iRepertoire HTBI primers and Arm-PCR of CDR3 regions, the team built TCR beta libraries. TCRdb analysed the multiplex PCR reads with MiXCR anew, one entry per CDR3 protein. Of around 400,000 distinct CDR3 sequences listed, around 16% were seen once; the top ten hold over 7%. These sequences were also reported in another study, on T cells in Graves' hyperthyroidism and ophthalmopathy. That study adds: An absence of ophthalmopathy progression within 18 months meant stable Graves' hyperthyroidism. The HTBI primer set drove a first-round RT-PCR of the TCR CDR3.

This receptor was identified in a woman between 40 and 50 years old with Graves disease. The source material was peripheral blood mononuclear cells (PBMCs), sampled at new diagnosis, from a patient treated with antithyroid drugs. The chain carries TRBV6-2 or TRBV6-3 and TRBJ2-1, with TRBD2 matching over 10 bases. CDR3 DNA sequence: TGTGCCAGCGCTAGAGAAGGGACTAGCGTGAACAATGAGCAGTTCTTC. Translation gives CASAREGTSVNNEQFF.